This paragraph covers one T cell receptor beta chain sequence. These data are taken from a study of blood T cell repertoires in COVID-19. The wider study: Donors in the United States, Italy and Spain gave samples during acute or convalescent COVID-19. T cells, B-cell-depleted T cells, or PBMCs provided the cDNA or gDNA that served as material.

Germline loops: CDR1 SGHTA, CDR2 FQGTGA. The CDR3 totals 13 residues. V was trimmed by 2 bases and J by 5 bases, leaving 6 bases between them. As originally analysed: From reference gene primer amplification, estimates of nucleated cell counts were derived. Profiling relied on immunoSEQ multiplex PCR, and the TCRdb table lists in-frame clones only, not all of them. The D gene and trimming were derived from the DNA, and the V and J assignments and clone size from that table. The table lists about 150,000 clones, about 79% of them singletons. J is TRBJ2-2 and V is TRBV7-3; maybe TRBD1 (6 bases). Input material: peripheral blood. The clonotype was recovered from a woman between 45 and 65 years old in a cohort sampled during active or convalescent COVID-19. This CDR3 is CASSLGQTGELFF. In nucleotides, the CDR3 is TGTGCCAGCAGCTTAGGACAGACCGGGGAGCTGTTTTTT.